This T cell receptor (beta chain) was sequenced in a study of beta chain features in type 1 diabetes. Concerning this clone itself: Its antigen is as yet unknown.

The CDR3 totals 18 residues. V was clipped by 6 bases and J by 0 bases, with 18 bases between them. The germline gives CDR1 MNHEY, CDR2 SMNVEV (reference sequence). Findings and limits, study-wide: Possible PCR preference for shorter templates applied equally to patients and controls. Whether HLA type influences TCRB rearrangement remained unresolved here.

One heparinised draw of blood, averaging approximately 110 mL, came from each donor. Purities over 95% were achieved in all sorted populations. The isolated RNA, all of it, was reverse transcribed, so expressed TCRB transcripts were what got sequenced. Assay: immunoSEQ multiplex PCR; the TCRdb copy retains only in-frame clones and omits some. The sample has under 300,000 clones; 25% to 35% are singletons. The sample comprised central memory CD4+ T cells from blood. The sequence was obtained from a young man in good health. The chain employs TRBV27 and TRBJ2-6; D unresolved. Written as DNA, the CDR3 is TGTGCCAGCAGCCGGGCGCCTCCGGATAGCTCTGGGGCCAACGTCCTGACTTTC. As protein: CASSRAPPDSSGANVLTF.